What follows are 7 T cell receptor beta chains derived from one specimen sequenced in a study of OX40 agonist ivuxolimab in advanced cancers. Some clones are missing from TCRdb's copy, which holds only in-frame ones; the method was immunoSEQ multiplex PCR. The sample records roughly 70,000 clones, about 87% being singletons. This specimen was CD4+ or CD8+ T cells sorted from blood, taken in a trial of the OX40 agonist ivuxolimab. The receptors derive from an adult with an advanced solid tumor such as melanoma, head and neck, liver or kidney cancer.

The rearrangement links TRBV6-6 to TRBJ1-4; 8 nucleotides match TRBD1. Germline V gene data show CDR1 as MNHNY and CDR2 as SVGAGI (reference sequence). The CDR3 contains 16 residues. Trimming removed 5 bases from V and 5 bases from J; junction bases left unmatched: 10. The CDR3 spells CASSHPSGTGNEKLFF. The CDR3 DNA sequence: TGTGCCAGCAGTCATCCGTCCGGGACAGGCAATGAAAAACTGTTTTTT.

In its sample, this clone was seen a few times. V and J are TRBV19 and TRBJ2-1; TRBD1 agrees at 9 bases. Germline CDR1 and CDR2: LNHDA and SQIVND (reference sequence). This CDR3 spans 13 amino acids. V was pared by 8 bases and J by 10 bases, with 9 bases of the junction left unmatched. The CDR3 region is CASDGTGHREQFF. Here the CDR3 DNA reads TGTGCCAGTGACGGGACAGGGCATCGGGAGCAGTTCTTC. The variable domain in full, completed from reference TRBV19 and TRBJ2-1, reads DGGITQSPKYLFRKEGQNVTLSCEQNLNHDAMYWYRQDPGQGLRLIYYSQIVNDFQKGDIAEGYSVSREKKESFPLTVTSAQKNPTAFYLCASDGTGHREQFFGPGTRLTVL.

V is TRBV2 and J is TRBJ2-3, with no clear D. With 3 bases removed from V and 0 bases from J, the gap between germline ends came to 7 bases. Germline V lookup: CDR1 SNHLY, CDR2 FYNNEI. The CDR3 has 14 residues. CDR3 amino acids: CASSDVGSTDTQYF. CDR3 coding DNA: TGTGCCAGCAGTGACGTGGGGAGCACAGATACGCAGTATTTT.

The chain links TRBV18 to TRBJ1-4; D gene ambiguous. The CDR3 consists of 13 residues. With 6 bases removed from V and 5 bases from J, the gap between germline ends came to 10 bases. Germline CDR1 reads KGHSH; CDR2 reads LQKENI. The CDR3 protein is CASSQRENEKLFF. Written as DNA, the CDR3 is TGTGCCAGCTCCCAACGGGAAAATGAAAAACTGTTTTTT.

The rearrangement uses TRBV7-7 and TRBJ2-2; D not certain. The CDR3 totals 12 residues. Per germline, CDR1 SSHAT and CDR2 FNYEAQ (reference sequence). CDR3 bases: TGTGCTAGCTCCCGGTCCGCCGGGGAGCTGTTTTTT. Its translation: CASSRSAGELFF. The full variable domain, completed using reference TRBV7-7 and TRBJ2-2, is GAGVSQSPRYKVTKRGQDVTLRCDPISSHATLYWYQQALGQGPEFLTYFNYEAQPDKSGLPSDRFSAERPEGSISTLTIQRTEQRDSAMYRCASSRSAGELFFGEGSRLTVL.

The CDR3 loop is CASSENRGISTDTQYF. CDR3 DNA sequence: TGTGCCAGCAGTGAAAATAGGGGGATTAGCACAGATACGCAGTATTTT. The genes are TRBV6-1 and TRBJ2-3; D might be TRBD1 (6 bases). Germline V gene lookup returns CDR1 MNHNS and CDR2 SASEGT. CDR3 size: 16 residues. V was cut by 2 bases and J by 0 bases, with 12 bases left in between.

This rearrangement joins TRBV5-6 to TRBJ2-3; 7 nucleotides agree with TRBD1. Per the germline V gene, CDR1 is SGHDT and CDR2 is YYEEEE. The length of the CDR3 is 15 residues. Trimming removed 1 base from V and 3 bases from J; junction bases left unmatched: 5. The CDR3 coding sequence is TGTGCCAGCAGCTTGAGTTCAGGGGGAACAGATACGCAGTATTTT. This encodes CASSLSSGGTDTQYF.